Detailed here is one TCR beta chain. Some clones are missing from TCRdb's copy, which holds only in-frame ones; the method was immunoSEQ multiplex PCR. This sample has some 320,000 clones, with under 90% found just once. CDR3 length: 16 residues. The V end lost 5 bases, the J end lost 3 bases, and 22 bases lay between the germline ends. Germline V lookup: CDR1 SQVTM, CDR2 ANQGSEA. Patients at the Seattle site were enrolled during active infection and followed longitudinally. The sample belongs to a study of blood T cell repertoires in COVID-19. Sequenced input: peripheral blood. The V and J genes are TRBV29-1 and TRBJ1-2; D is unclear. The receptor was isolated from a woman aged 25-40 years with COVID-19, enrolled during active disease. CDR3 coding DNA: TGCAGCGTTACCTTACCTCTGGGCAGTACCGACTATGGCTACACCTTC. Its protein product is CSVTLPLGSTDYGYTF.